This record concerns one TCR beta chain sequence. Per the study methods: Estimated nucleated cell counts came from reference gene primer amplification. Profiling relied on immunoSEQ multiplex PCR, and the TCRdb table lists in-frame clones only, not all of them. That table gives V, J and clone size, and the DNA gave D and trimming. The sample lists roughly 110,000 clones, 70% to 80% occurring once. The CDR3 extends over 15 amino acids. Trimming removed 6 bases from V and 5 bases from J, with 19 bases in between. Germline V gene sequence: CDR1 MNHEY, CDR2 SVGAGI. This specimen belongs to a study of blood T cell repertoires in COVID-19. Study summary: Donors in the United States, Italy and Spain gave samples during acute or convalescent COVID-19. T cells, B-cell-depleted T cells, or PBMCs provided the cDNA or gDNA that served as material.

V usage is TRBV6-5 and J usage is TRBJ1-1; D remains ambiguous. The sequenced sample was peripheral blood. This clonotype was sampled from a human donor with acute or convalescent COVID-19. The donor label of this sample is uncertain. CDR3 region: CASRWSAASRTEAFF. The CDR3 DNA is TGTGCCAGCAGGTGGAGCGCAGCTTCGAGGACTGAAGCTTTCTTT.